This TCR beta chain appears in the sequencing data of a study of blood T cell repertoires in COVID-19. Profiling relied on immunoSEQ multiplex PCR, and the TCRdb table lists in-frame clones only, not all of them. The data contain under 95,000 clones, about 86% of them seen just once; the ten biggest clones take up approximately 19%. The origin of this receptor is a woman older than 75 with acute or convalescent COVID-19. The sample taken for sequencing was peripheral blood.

This CDR3 reads CASRPTGDNSPLHF. The DNA of the CDR3 is TGTGCCAGCAGACCCACAGGGGACAACTCACCCCTCCACTTT. The V gene is TRBV6-5, the J gene TRBJ1-6, with TRBD1 matching 7 bases. V gave up 6 bases and J gave up 10 bases; unmatched junction bases: 9. This CDR3 is 14 amino acids long. CDR1 and CDR2 (germline): MNHEY, SVGAGI.